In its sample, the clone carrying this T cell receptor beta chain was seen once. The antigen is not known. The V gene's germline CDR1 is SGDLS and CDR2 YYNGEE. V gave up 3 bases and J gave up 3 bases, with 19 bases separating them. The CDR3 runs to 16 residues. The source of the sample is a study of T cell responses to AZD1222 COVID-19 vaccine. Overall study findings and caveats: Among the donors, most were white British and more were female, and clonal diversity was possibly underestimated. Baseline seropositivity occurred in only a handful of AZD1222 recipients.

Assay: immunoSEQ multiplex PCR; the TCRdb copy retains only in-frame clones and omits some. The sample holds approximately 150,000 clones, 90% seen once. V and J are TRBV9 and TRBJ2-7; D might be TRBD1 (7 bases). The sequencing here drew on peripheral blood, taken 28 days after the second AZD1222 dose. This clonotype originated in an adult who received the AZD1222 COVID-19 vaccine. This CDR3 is CASSEGGGQEIYEQYF. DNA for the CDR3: TGTGCCAGCAGCGAGGGGGGTGGACAGGAAATCTACGAGCAGTACTTC.